This TCR beta chain was retrieved from a study of T cells after yellow fever vaccination. The CDR3 is 14 residues long. Germline V gene lookup returns CDR1 SEHNR and CDR2 FQNEAQ (reference sequence). V lost 2 bases to trimming and J lost 4 bases, with 12 bases between them. TCRdb analysed the 5' RACE reads with MiXCR anew, one entry per CDR3 protein. The sample contains about 370,000 distinct CDR3 sequences, around a tenth of which appear only once. This clonotype appeared a few times. The receptor's source is a young man who received the YFV17D yellow fever vaccine. The sample here was PBMCs, taken on the day of the first yellow fever vaccination. This chain joins TRBV7-9 and TRBJ2-7; D is undetermined. This CDR3 reads CASSLFFRPYEQYF. The CDR3, as DNA: TGTGCCAGCAGCTTATTCTTCCGGCCATACGAGCAGTACTTC.